A single sample is the source of the 26 T cell receptor beta chains below, sequenced in a study of blood T cell repertoires in COVID-19. Libraries were prepared by immunoSEQ multiplex PCR; TCRdb keeps only in-frame clonotypes and omits some of them. The data show about 80,000 clones, more than 75% seen once. What was sequenced was peripheral blood. The receptors were sampled from a human donor in a cohort sampled during active COVID-19.

The V and J genes are TRBV2 and TRBJ2-5; tentative D call: TRBD2 (5 bases). The CDR3 sequence is 13 residues long. V was cut by 8 bases and J by 4 bases, with 14 bases left in between. Looked up from germline, CDR1 is SNHLY and CDR2 is FYNNEI. The CDR3 reads CASRGSWAETQYF. CDR3 nucleotides: TGTGCCAGCCGGGGTAGCTGGGCAGAGACCCAGTACTTC.

This sequence joins TRBV5-1 and TRBJ1-1; D is perhaps TRBD1 (5 bases). In germline, CDR1 is SGHRS, CDR2 YFSETQ. The CDR3 loop spans 12 amino acids. Trimming stripped 0 bases from V and 9 bases from J, with 9 bases between. CDR3 sequence reads: CASSLAGGKAFF. The DNA for the CDR3 is TGCGCCAGCAGCTTGGCGGGGGGGAAAGCTTTCTTT. The full variable domain, in which reference TRBV5-1 and TRBJ1-1 provide the parts outside the CDR3, is KAGVTQTPRYLIKTRGQQVTLSCSPISGHRSVSWYQQTPGQGLQFLFEYFSETQRNKGNFPGRFSGRQFSNSRSEMNVSTLELGDSALYLCASSLAGGKAFFGQGTRLTVV.

The chain links TRBV19 to TRBJ2-2, with TRBD2 identical over 8 bases. Losses at the gene ends were 4 bases for V and 1 base for J; bases not matched to a gene: 5. The CDR3 loop spans 16 amino acids. Germline CDR1 reads LNHDA; CDR2 reads SQIVND (reference sequence). CDR3 coding DNA: TGTGCCAGTAGTACCCCGGGACTAGTGAACACCGGGGAGCTGTTTTTT. This translates into CASSTPGLVNTGELFF. Filled out from reference TRBV19 and TRBJ2-2, the complete variable domain reads DGGITQSPKYLFRKEGQNVTLSCEQNLNHDAMYWYRQDPGQGLRLIYYSQIVNDFQKGDIAEGYSVSREKKESFPLTVTSAQKNPTAFYLCASSTPGLVNTGELFFGEGSRLTVL.

The chain is built from TRBV9 and TRBJ2-5; the match to TRBD2 covers 12 bases. CDR1 and CDR2 from the germline V gene are SGDLS and YYNGEE. The CDR3 is 15 amino acids. Trimming took 5 bases from V and 5 from J; bases not matched to a gene: 7. The CDR3 loop is CASSPLAGGRETQYF. The DNA for the CDR3 is TGTGCCAGCAGTCCCCTAGCGGGGGGGCGCGAGACCCAGTACTTC.

The rearrangement links TRBV19 to TRBJ2-7; 8 positions match TRBD1. The CDR3 consists of 13 residues. Germline-derived CDR1 and CDR2 are LNHDA and SQIVND (reference sequence). With 10 bases clipped from V and 7 bases from J, the junction kept 12 bases outside the gene matches. The CDR3 region is CATKGTGLAEQYF. For the CDR3, the DNA is TGTGCCACCAAGGGGACAGGACTCGCGGAGCAGTACTTC.

The chain employs TRBV30 and TRBJ1-5; D ambiguous. The CDR3 covers 13 residues. CDR1 and CDR2 from the germline V gene are GTSNPN and SVGIG (reference sequence). The ends were cut back, 0 bases at V and 6 bases at J, with 9 bases in the middle. The CDR3 sequence is CAWSVAFRQPQHF. CDR3 DNA: TGTGCCTGGAGTGTAGCGTTCCGTCAGCCCCAGCATTTT. Looking up the rest from reference TRBV30 and TRBJ1-5 gives the full variable domain: SQTIHQWPATLVQPVGSPLSLECTVEGTSNPNLYWYRQAAGRGLQLLFYSVGIGQISSEVPQNLSASRPQDRQFILSSKKLLLSDSGFYLCAWSVAFRQPQHFGDGTRLSIL.

The rearrangement joins TRBV21-1 to TRBJ1-4. TRBV21-1 is termed a pseudogene. The CDR3 length is 17 residues. CDR3 sequence: CASSKKRRAATNEKLFF. The CDR3 DNA follows: TGTGCCAGCAGCAAAAAAAGGCGGGCTGCAACTAATGAAAAACTGTTTTTT.

The rearrangement uses TRBV7-2 and TRBJ2-7; 11 bases fit TRBD2. Germline V gene lookup returns CDR1 SGHTA and CDR2 FQGNSA. V lost 7 bases to trimming and J lost 6 bases; unmatched junction nucleotides: 14. The CDR3 contains 16 residues. Written as DNA, the CDR3 is TGTGCCAGCACCCCTCTAGCGGGGGGCATGGGGATCGAGCAGTACTTC. Translating gives CASTPLAGGMGIEQYF.

This rearrangement joins TRBV15 to TRBJ1-4, with 8 bases matching TRBD1. The CDR3 totals 14 residues. In germline, CDR1 is LNHNV, CDR2 YYDKDF (reference sequence). The V gene end was trimmed by 1 base and the J gene end by 11 bases; junction bases not matched to a gene: 6. In DNA form, the CDR3 reads TGTGCCACCAGCAGAGGAACACAGGGGGAGAAACTGTTTTTT. Protein: CATSRGTQGEKLFF.

The rearrangement joins TRBV12-3 or TRBV12-4 to TRBJ2-7, with TRBD2 as a possible D gene (5 bases). The CDR3 extends over 13 amino acids. Trimming took 6 bases from V and 3 from J, leaving 12 bases between them. The CDR3 is CASRSPGDYEQYF. The CDR3 nucleotides are TGTGCCAGCAGATCACCCGGGGACTACGAGCAGTACTTC.

The chain is built from TRBV27 and TRBJ2-1; tentative D call: TRBD1 (5 bases). Looked up from germline, CDR1 is MNHEY and CDR2 is SMNVEV (reference sequence). Trimming cost V 2 bases and J 5 bases, with 25 bases left between them. The CDR3 spans 19 residues. The CDR3 spells CASSLAGSRVIRQDNEQFF. In nucleotides, the CDR3 is TGTGCCAGCAGTTTAGCAGGGTCGCGTGTCATCCGGCAGGACAATGAGCAGTTCTTC.

The chain combines TRBV30 with TRBJ2-7, with 7 positions matching TRBD1. Germline V CDR1 and CDR2: GTSNPN, SVGIG (reference sequence). Trimming cost V 4 bases and J 5 bases; bases outside gene matches: 11. The CDR3 has 14 residues. CDR3 in amino acids: CAWTAYRGSDEQYF. CDR3 DNA: TGTGCCTGGACTGCGTACAGGGGTAGCGACGAGCAGTACTTC.

The V gene is TRBV3-1 (or the pseudogene TRBV3-2), the J gene TRBJ1-1; D perhaps matches TRBD1 (5 bases). Germline CDR1 reads LGHDT; CDR2 reads YNNKEL (reference sequence). V lost 0 bases, J lost 10 bases, and 12 bases lay in between. The CDR3 totals 13 residues. DNA for the CDR3: TGTGCCAGCAGCCAAGATCGGCGGGGACGAGCTTTCTTT. Amino acid sequence: CASSQDRRGRAFF.

The rearrangement links TRBV6-5 to TRBJ2-3, with TRBD2 as a possible D gene (5 bases). The CDR3 totals 16 residues. The V and J ends lost 2 bases and 1 base respectively, with 13 bases between them. Germline V gives CDR1 MNHEY, CDR2 SVGAGI. CDR3 residues: CASSYAGSRGTDTQYF. Written as DNA, the CDR3 is TGTGCCAGCAGTTACGCTGGGTCGCGGGGCACAGATACGCAGTATTTT.

The chain couples TRBV3-1 (or the pseudogene TRBV3-2) to TRBJ2-7; 9 positions agree with TRBD1. This CDR3 region has 15 residues. Unmatched junction bases numbered 10, after V lost 4 bases and J lost 6 bases. Looked up from germline, CDR1 is LGHDT and CDR2 is YNNKEL (reference sequence). CDR3 protein: CASSPRPGQGFEQYF. CDR3 DNA sequence: TGTGCCAGCAGCCCTCGACCGGGACAGGGTTTCGAGCAGTACTTC.

This clone turned up a few times. This rearrangement joins TRBV14 to TRBJ2-3, with D uncertain. Trimming pared 4 bases from V and 2 bases from J, leaving 22 bases between. The V gene's germline CDR1 is SGHDN and CDR2 FVKESK. The CDR3 extends over 18 amino acids. The CDR3 loop is CASSRSGPALPYTDTQYF. The CDR3 region has the DNA TGTGCCAGCAGCCGGTCCGGCCCAGCGCTACCTTACACAGATACGCAGTATTTT.

This clone occurred many times. The chain employs TRBV7-9 and TRBJ2-1, with D possibly matching TRBD1 (5 bases). Germline-derived CDR1 and CDR2 are SEHNR and FQNEAQ (reference sequence). CDR3 length: 13 amino acids. V gave up 3 bases and J gave up 4 bases, with 7 bases separating them. CDR3 sequence (DNA): TGTGCCAGCAGCTTCGCAGGGTACAATGAGCAGTTCTTC. Its protein product is CASSFAGYNEQFF.

In its sample, this clone was seen a few times. V usage is TRBV9 and J usage is TRBJ2-3; 8 bases align to TRBD2. J lost 1 base, V lost 5 bases, and 6 bases had no gene match. This CDR3 has 15 residues. Germline loops: CDR1 SGDLS, CDR2 YYNGEE. CDR3 region: CASSEGTRGTDTQYF. Written as DNA, the CDR3 is TGTGCCAGCAGTGAAGGGACTAGAGGCACAGATACGCAGTATTTT. The complete variable domain, with remaining parts taken from reference TRBV9 and TRBJ2-3, reads DSGVTQTPKHLITATGQRVTLRCSPRSGDLSVYWYQQSLDQGLQFLIQYYNGEERAKGNILERFSAQQFPDLHSELNLSSLELGDSALYFCASSEGTRGTDTQYFGPGTRLTVL.

This clone has just a few counts. The chain uses TRBV15 and TRBJ1-5, with TRBD1 as a possible D gene (6 bases). The CDR3 is made up of 13 amino acids. The V and J ends lost 1 base and 6 bases respectively, with 7 bases between them. The germline V gene has CDR1 LNHNV and CDR2 YYDKDF (reference sequence). Written as DNA, the CDR3 is TGTGCCACCAGCAGAGTAGGGGGTCAGCCCCAGCATTTT. Residues: CATSRVGGQPQHF. Together with reference TRBV15 and TRBJ1-5, the CDR3 gives the full variable domain: DAMVIQNPRYQVTQFGKPVTLSCSQTLNHNVMYWYQQKSSQAPKLLFHYYDKDFNNEADTPDNFQSRRPNTSFCFLDIRSPGLGDTAMYLCATSRVGGQPQHFGDGTRLSIL.

This clone occurred a few times. CDR3 sequence reads: CASNSGPLRENTEAFF. The CDR3 DNA reads as TGTGCCAGTAACTCAGGGCCGCTGCGCGAGAACACTGAAGCTTTCTTT. The V and J genes are TRBV19 and TRBJ1-1; D might be TRBD1 (5 bases). CDR1 and CDR2 from the germline V gene are LNHDA and SQIVND (reference sequence). V was pared by 7 bases and J by 1 base, with 19 bases between. The CDR3 spans 16 residues.

The chain couples TRBV7-9 to TRBJ1-1; D remains unclear. Germline CDR1 is SEHNR and CDR2 is FQNEAQ (reference sequence). V was shortened by 5 bases and J by 4 bases, with 14 bases between the two germline ends. The CDR3 extends over 14 amino acids. The CDR3 region is CASSRPESSTEAFF. As DNA, the CDR3 is TGTGCCAGCAGCAGACCGGAGTCCAGCACTGAAGCTTTCTTT.

The V gene is TRBV7-2, the J gene TRBJ2-1; D may be TRBD2 (5 bases). The length of the CDR3 is 14 residues. V dropped 10 bases and J dropped 0 bases, with 13 bases sitting between them. Germline CDR1 is SGHTA and CDR2 is FQGNSA. Here the CDR3 DNA reads TGTGCCACCTCGACGGGGAGCTCCTACAATGAGCAGTTCTTC. Protein product: CATSTGSSYNEQFF.

This clone appeared once. J is TRBJ1-4 and V is TRBV4-2; 12 nucleotides agree with TRBD1. CDR1 LGHNA and CDR2 YNFKEQ come from the germline V gene. The CDR3 sequence is 15 residues long. Germline trimming cut 3 bases from V and 11 bases from J; bases unmatched to any gene: 7. Here the CDR3 reads CASSQGQGAMGKLFF. The CDR3 nucleotides read TGTGCCAGCAGCCAGGGACAGGGGGCAATGGGGAAACTGTTTTTT.

The chain joins TRBV12-3 or TRBV12-4 to TRBJ1-1, with TRBD1 matching over 7 bases. The CDR3 is 13 amino acids. V shed 3 bases and J 7 bases; nucleotides not matched to a gene: 5. The CDR3 DNA reads TGTGCCAGCAGTTTGAGGGGGGACAGTGAAGCTTTCTTT. Translating gives CASSLRGDSEAFF.

This clone was counted between two and nine times. This chain links TRBV4-1 with TRBJ2-2, with D perhaps TRBD2 (5 bases). The V end lost 2 bases, the J end lost 2 bases, and 18 bases lay between the germline ends. The CDR3 has 18 amino acids. Germline CDR1 reads MGHRA; CDR2 reads YSYEKL. The CDR3: CASSQRRGPMRNTGELFF. The CDR3, as DNA: TGCGCCAGCAGCCAAAGACGAGGGCCGATGAGAAACACCGGGGAGCTGTTTTTT.

The genes are TRBV7-2 and TRBJ1-6, with 9 bases identical to TRBD1. Germline CDR1 reads SGHTA; CDR2 reads FQGNSA. The ends lost 5 bases at V and 9 bases at J; junction bases unmatched: 8. This CDR3 is 15 amino acids long. The CDR3 region is CASSLRDRALSPLHF. In DNA form, the CDR3 reads TGTGCCAGCAGCCTCCGGGACAGGGCCCTTTCACCCCTCCACTTT.